This T cell receptor (beta chain) was sequenced in a study of cytomegalovirus exposure and HLA in healthy donors. Study observations and caveats: Among donors in an Asian-associated ancestry cluster, a later analysis reportedly found fewer N-insertions than the roughly 610-donor mean. When a later analysis compared HLA-associated TCR beta chains with equally common others, the HLA-associated chains turned out to be more clonally expanded and to have lower generation probabilities.

V lost 0 bases and J lost 6, with 9 bases in between. The CDR3 has 12 amino acids. Germline V gene lookup returns CDR1 GTSNPN and CDR2 SVGIG (reference sequence). Remarks on this clone: Its target is unknown. Different DNA sequences within this sample yield the same CDR3.

Primers: 60 Vbeta forward and 13 Jbeta reverse. The repertoire was sequenced with immunoSEQ multiplex PCR; TCRdb's copy has only in-frame clones and lacks some. The profile covers about 110,000 clones, with 65% to 80% appearing a single time and 3% to 4% taken by the ten largest. At the time of sampling, donors were nominally healthy, though unrecorded immune exposures were likely. This sequence joins TRBV30 and TRBJ2-7; D not resolved. The sequencing input was PBMCs. The receptor comes from a man in his sixties in good health and CMV-seronegative. The CDR3 DNA reads TGTGCCTGGAGTGTACCCGGTCGCGAGCAGTACTTC. Translated, it gives CAWSVPGREQYF.